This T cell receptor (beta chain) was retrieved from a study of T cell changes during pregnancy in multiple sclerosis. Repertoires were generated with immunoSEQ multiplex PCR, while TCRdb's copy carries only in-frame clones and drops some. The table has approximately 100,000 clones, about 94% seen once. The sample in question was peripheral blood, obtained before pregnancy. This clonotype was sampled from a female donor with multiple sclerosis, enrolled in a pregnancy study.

The CDR3 is CASSIGGQVEAFF. In DNA form, the CDR3 reads TGTGCCAGTAGTATAGGGGGACAGGTTGAAGCTTTCTTT. The chain uses TRBV19 and TRBJ1-1; 8 bases line up with TRBD1. CDR3 length: 13 residues. Per the germline V gene, CDR1 is LNHDA and CDR2 is SQIVND (reference sequence). The junction had 2 bases not matched to a gene; V was cut back by 1 base and J by 7 bases.